This is a list of T cell receptor beta chains from one sample in a study of circulating and synovial CD4+ cells in juvenile arthritis. Assay used: immunoSEQ multiplex PCR; TCRdb lists only in-frame clones, some missing. The sample has over 30,000 clones, 90% to 95% seen once; the top ten hold approximately 0.16%. The sample taken for sequencing was CD4+ T cells from blood. The receptors were gathered from a human donor with juvenile idiopathic arthritis. Each CDR3 is given with its conserved first and last residue. The D gene is left open where the match is weak. The size entry is marked missing in some rows and otherwise reads once, few, many or a size class.

d_gene	v_gene	abundance	j_gene	CDR3nt	CDR3aa
TRBD1	TRBV5-1	-	TRBJ2-7	TGCGCCAGCAGCTTGCTCCCCGACAGGGGGTTCTACGAGCAGTACTTC	CASSLLPDRGFYEQYF
TRBD1	TRBV7-9	-	TRBJ2-5	TGTGCCAGCAGCTTTCAGGGGGAGGAGACCCAGTACTTC	CASSFQGEETQYF
-	TRBV6-1	-	TRBJ2-7	TGTGCCAGCAGTGGACAGGCGGCGTCTTCCTACGAGCAGTACTTC	CASSGQAASSYEQYF
TRBD1	TRBV5-1	few	TRBJ1-2	TGCGCCAGCAGCTTGACAGGGGGCGCTAACTATGGCTACACCTTC	CASSLTGGANYGYTF
-	TRBV13	-	TRBJ1-5	TGTGCCAGCAGCTTAGAGGCAGGCCAGCCCCAGCATTTT	CASSLEAGQPQHF
TRBD1	TRBV28	-	TRBJ1-4	TGTGCCAGCAGTTTTAGTTCGGGACAGGGGGCGGGTGAAAAACTGTTTTTT	CASSFSSGQGAGEKLFF
TRBD2	TRBV4-2	-	TRBJ2-7	TGTGCCAGCAGCCAAGGTAGCGGGGGGGCCCCCTACGAGCAGTACTTC	CASSQGSGGAPYEQYF
TRBD1	TRBV19	-	TRBJ1-4	TGTGCCAGTAGCCGGACAGGGGGGGAAAAACTGTTTTTT	CASSRTGGEKLFF
-	TRBV10-1	-	TRBJ1-5	TGCGCCAGCAGTGAGTCGGGGGGGGGACCCCAGCATTTT	CASSESGGGPQHF
TRBD1	TRBV28	-	TRBJ2-1	TGTGCCAGCAGTCCGACCGGGACAGGGTTCTACAATGAGCAGTTCTTC	CASSPTGTGFYNEQFF
TRBD1	TRBV19	-	TRBJ1-1	TGTGCCAGTAGGGAACAGGGGGCAACCGAAGCTTTCTTT	CASREQGATEAFF
-	TRBV27	-	TRBJ2-7	TGTGCCAGCAGAGGTGCGCGGGATACCCACGAGCAGTACTTC	CASRGARDTHEQYF
-	TRBV18	-	TRBJ2-4	TGTGCCAGCTCACCGGAGTTAGCCAAAAACATTCAGTACTTC	CASSPELAKNIQYF
-	TRBV4-2	once	TRBJ1-1	TGTGCCAGCAGCCAAGAGAGCGGGACGGTGAACACTGAAGCTTTCTTT	CASSQESGTVNTEAFF
-	TRBV7-9	once	TRBJ2-5	TGTGCCAGCAGCTTGAGTAACCAAGAGACCCAGTACTTC	CASSLSNQETQYF
-	TRBV6-5	-	TRBJ2-1	TGTGCCAGCAGTTACTCTGTCGGGAATGAGCAGTTCTTC	CASSYSVGNEQFF
-	TRBV28	-	TRBJ1-2	TGTGCCAGCAGTTTCTACGGGGGAAGGGGCTATGGCTACACCTTC	CASSFYGGRGYGYTF
-	TRBV4-3	-	TRBJ1-6	TGCGCCAGCAGCCAAATAGCTGGGGTGGGGGGAGGTAATTCCCCCCTCCACTTT	CASSQIAGVGGGNSPLHF
-	TRBV28	-	TRBJ1-5	TGTGCCAGCAGGGGGGCCCGCAATCAGCCCCAGCATTTT	CASRGARNQPQHF
-	TRBV6-1	-	TRBJ1-2	TGTGCCAGCAGCGAGGGATCTAACTATGGCTACACCTTC	CASSEGSNYGYTF
-	TRBV9	-	TRBJ2-7	TGTGCCAGCAGCGGTCGACTAGAGGTGGGCGAGCAGTACTTC	CASSGRLEVGEQYF
TRBD2	TRBV2	-	TRBJ2-7	TGTGCCAGCAGGGGACTAGCGGGAGGCTCCCACGAGCAGTACTTC	CASRGLAGGSHEQYF